This T cell receptor (beta chain) was captured in a study of T cell repertoires in cytomegalovirus infection. Across the whole study: Well-studied HLA-B-restricted CMV epitopes were used in the study alongside recently identified HLA-C-restricted ones. Public TCR beta signatures provided an indication of both CMV infection and a matching HLA type.

From the reads, TCRdb called clonotypes with MiXCR, one entry per CDR3 protein. The table lists 400,000 to 600,000 distinct CDR3 sequences, about 42% of them singletons. Notes on the study in general: The cumulative frequency of public TCR beta families distinguished individuals who carried CMV together with the relevant HLA. HLA-C-restricted CMV clonotypes gave the most frequent clonotype in two of eight donors.

The V gene end was trimmed by 5 bases and the J gene end by 0 bases; junction bases not matched to a gene: 10. Germline lookup yields CDR1 SGHAT and CDR2 FQNNGV. This CDR3 has 18 residues. This clonotype was seen a handful of times. The antigen remains unidentified. The sample was cultured PBMCs, taken from culture after CMV antigen stimulation. The origin of this receptor is a human donor in good health (CMV status not recorded). Some clones in this sample may be carry-over from other donors' samples. The chain uses TRBV11-2 and TRBJ2-1; TRBD2 agrees at 10 bases. DNA of the CDR3: TGTGCCAGCAGCCCCCAGATTAGCGGGAGGCTCTCCTACAATGAGCAGTTCTTC. Translated: CASSPQISGRLSYNEQFF.